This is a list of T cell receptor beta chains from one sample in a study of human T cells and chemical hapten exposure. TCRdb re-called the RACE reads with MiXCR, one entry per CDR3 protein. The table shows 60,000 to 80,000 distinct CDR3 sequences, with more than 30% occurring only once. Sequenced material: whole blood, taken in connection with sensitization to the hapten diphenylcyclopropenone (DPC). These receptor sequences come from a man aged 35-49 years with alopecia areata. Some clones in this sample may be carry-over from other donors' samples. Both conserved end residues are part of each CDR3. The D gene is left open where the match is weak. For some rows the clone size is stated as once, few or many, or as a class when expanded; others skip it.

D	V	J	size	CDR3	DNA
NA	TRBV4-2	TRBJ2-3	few	CASSQDELARDTQYF	TGTGCCAGCAGCCAAGATGAGCTAGCACGGGATACGCAGTATTTT
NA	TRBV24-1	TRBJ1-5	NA	CATSPGGADNQPQHF	TGTGCCACAAGTCCCGGGGGCGCGGACAATCAGCCCCAGCATTTT
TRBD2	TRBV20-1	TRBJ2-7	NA	CSASHESQTSTLF	TGCAGTGCTAGTCACGAATCACAGACTAGCACCTTATTC
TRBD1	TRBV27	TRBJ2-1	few	CASSPGQSFNEQFF	TGTGCCAGCAGCCCGGGACAGAGCTTCAATGAGCAGTTCTTC
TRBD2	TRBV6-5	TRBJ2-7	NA	CASSTGTSGRASEQYF	TGTGCCAGCAGCACCGGGACTAGCGGGAGGGCCTCTGAGCAGTACTTC
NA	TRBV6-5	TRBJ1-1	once	CASSTGGGAFF	TGTGCCAGCAGTACGGGGGGGGGAGCTTTCTTT
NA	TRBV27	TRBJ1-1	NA	CASSLGMEGRGNIEAFF	TGTGCCAGCAGCCTTGGTATGGAGGGGCGGGGGAACATTGAAGCTTTCTTT
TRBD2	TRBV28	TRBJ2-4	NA	CASSSAGGHENIQYF	TGTGCCAGCAGTTCCGCGGGAGGTCACGAAAACATTCAGTACTTC
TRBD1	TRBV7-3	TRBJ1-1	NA	CASSPGTGFEAFF	TGTGCCAGCAGCCCCGGGACAGGCTTTGAAGCTTTCTTT
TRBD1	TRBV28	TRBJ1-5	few	CASSPSGQGHQPQHF	TGTGCCAGCAGTCCGTCGGGACAGGGACATCAGCCCCAGCATTTT
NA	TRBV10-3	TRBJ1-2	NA	CAISRTDPYGYTF	TGTGCCATCAGCCGGACAGATCCCTATGGCTACACCTTC
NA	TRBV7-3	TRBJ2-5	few	CASSLTGYREETQYF	TGTGCCAGCAGCTTAACGGGATACAGAGAAGAGACCCAGTACTTC
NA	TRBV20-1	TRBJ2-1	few	CSVSRQGSYNEQFF	TGCAGTGTCAGCAGGCAGGGGTCCTACAATGAGCAGTTCTTC
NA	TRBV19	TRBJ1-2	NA	CASTPGRDLYGYTF	TGTGCCAGTACCCCGGGACGGGACCTCTATGGCTACACCTTC
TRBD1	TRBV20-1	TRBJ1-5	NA	CSARSSGTGNQPQHF	TGCAGTGCTAGAAGCTCCGGGACAGGAAATCAGCCCCAGCATTTT
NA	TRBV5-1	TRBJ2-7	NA	CASSYVDSTYEQYF	TGCGCCAGCAGCTACGTGGACAGCACCTACGAGCAGTACTTC
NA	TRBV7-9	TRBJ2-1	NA	CASSLGWQGTYNEQFF	TGTGCCAGCAGCTTAGGGTGGCAGGGAACCTACAATGAGCAGTTCTTC
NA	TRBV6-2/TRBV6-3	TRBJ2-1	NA	CASSFALNEQFF	TGTGCCAGCAGTTTTGCGTTGAATGAGCAGTTCTTC
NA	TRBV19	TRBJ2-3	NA	CATSGGRDADTQYF	TGTGCCACCTCCGGGGGACGGGACGCAGATACGCAGTATTTT